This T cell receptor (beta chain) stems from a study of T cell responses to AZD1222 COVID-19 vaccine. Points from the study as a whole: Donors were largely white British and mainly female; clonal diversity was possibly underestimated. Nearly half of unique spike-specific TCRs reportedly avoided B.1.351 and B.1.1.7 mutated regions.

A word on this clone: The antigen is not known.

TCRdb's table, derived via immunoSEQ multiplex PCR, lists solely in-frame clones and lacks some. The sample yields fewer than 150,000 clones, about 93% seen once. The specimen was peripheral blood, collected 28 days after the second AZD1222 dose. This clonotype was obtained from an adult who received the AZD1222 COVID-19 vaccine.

CDR3 protein: CASSVVGITGELFF. The CDR3 DNA follows: TGTGCCAGCAGCGTAGTTGGGATCACCGGGGAGCTGTTTTTT. The chain links TRBV9 to TRBJ2-2, with D unresolved. Germline V gene data show CDR1 as SGDLS and CDR2 as YYNGEE. V dropped 0 bases and J dropped 4 bases, with 7 bases sitting between them. This CDR3 contains 14 residues.